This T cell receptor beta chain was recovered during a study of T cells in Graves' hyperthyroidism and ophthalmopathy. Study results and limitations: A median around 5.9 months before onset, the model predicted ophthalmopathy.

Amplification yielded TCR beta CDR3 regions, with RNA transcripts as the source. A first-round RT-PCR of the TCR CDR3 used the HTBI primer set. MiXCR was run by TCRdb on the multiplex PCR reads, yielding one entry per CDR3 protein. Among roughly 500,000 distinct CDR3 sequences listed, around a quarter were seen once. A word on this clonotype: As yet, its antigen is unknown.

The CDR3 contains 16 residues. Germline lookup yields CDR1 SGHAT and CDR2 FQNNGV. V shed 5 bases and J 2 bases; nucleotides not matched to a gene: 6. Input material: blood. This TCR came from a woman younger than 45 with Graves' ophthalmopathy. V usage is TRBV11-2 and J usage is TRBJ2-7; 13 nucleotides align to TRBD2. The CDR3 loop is CASSRTSGRTPYEQYF. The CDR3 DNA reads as TGTGCCAGCAGCCGGACTAGCGGGAGAACCCCCTACGAGCAGTACTTC.